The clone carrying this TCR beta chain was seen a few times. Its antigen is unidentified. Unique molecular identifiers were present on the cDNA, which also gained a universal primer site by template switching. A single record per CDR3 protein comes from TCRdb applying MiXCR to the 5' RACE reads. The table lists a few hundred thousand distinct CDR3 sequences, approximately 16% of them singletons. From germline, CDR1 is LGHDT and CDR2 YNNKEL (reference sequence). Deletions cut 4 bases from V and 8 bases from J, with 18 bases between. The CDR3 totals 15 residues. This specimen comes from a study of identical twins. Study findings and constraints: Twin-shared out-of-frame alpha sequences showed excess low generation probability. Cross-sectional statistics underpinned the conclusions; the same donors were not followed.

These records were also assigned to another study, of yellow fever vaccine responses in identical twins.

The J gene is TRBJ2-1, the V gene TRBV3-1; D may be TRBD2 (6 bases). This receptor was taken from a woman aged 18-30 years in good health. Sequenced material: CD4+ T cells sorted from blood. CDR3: CASSPGLRQSDEQFF. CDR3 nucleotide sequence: TGTGCCAGCAGCCCGGGACTCCGACAAAGCGATGAGCAGTTCTTC.